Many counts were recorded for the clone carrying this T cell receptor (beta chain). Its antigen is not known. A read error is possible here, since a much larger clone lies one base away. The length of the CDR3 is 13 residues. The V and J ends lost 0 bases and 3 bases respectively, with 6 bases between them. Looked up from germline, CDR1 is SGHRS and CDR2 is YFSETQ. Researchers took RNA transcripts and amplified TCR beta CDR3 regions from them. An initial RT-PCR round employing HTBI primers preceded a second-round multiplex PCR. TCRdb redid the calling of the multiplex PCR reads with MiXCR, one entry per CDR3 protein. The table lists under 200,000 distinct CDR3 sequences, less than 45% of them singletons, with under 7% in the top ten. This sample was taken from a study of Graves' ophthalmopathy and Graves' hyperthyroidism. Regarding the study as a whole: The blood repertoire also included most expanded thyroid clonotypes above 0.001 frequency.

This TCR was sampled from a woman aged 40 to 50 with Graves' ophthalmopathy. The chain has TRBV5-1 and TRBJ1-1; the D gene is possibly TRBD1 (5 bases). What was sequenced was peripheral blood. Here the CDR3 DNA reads TGCGCCAGCAGCTTGGTGGGGGACACTGAAGCTTTCTTT. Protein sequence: CASSLVGDTEAFF.